Listed here is a single T cell receptor beta chain. Its antigen is not identified. This sample was taken from a study of Ad26.COV2.S vaccination and SARS-CoV-2 variants. Study overall: As a participant in COV1001, the donor was in the Ad26.COV2.S trial arm. Ad26.COV2.S shots went into the muscle once or twice, 56 days apart. Study findings and constraints: Analyses of TCR breadth and depth may have underestimated total T cell responses.

Germline V gene data show CDR1 as LGHDT and CDR2 as YNNKEL (reference sequence). The junction had 4 bases not matched to a gene; V was cut back by 2 bases and J by 2 bases. The CDR3 is made up of 16 amino acids. Treatment of the sample: around 19 received Ad26.COV2.S at low or high dose, single or two shots; about 5 received placebo; per-sample allocation not given. Day 63 following the first vaccine or placebo injection was when the samples were taken. Profiled with immunoSEQ multiplex PCR; TCRdb holds only in-frame clones, not every one. The sample lists about 320,000 clones, just under 85% occurring once.

The material was peripheral blood, obtained in a trial of Ad26.COV2.S vaccine versus placebo. The chain couples TRBV3-1 (or the pseudogene TRBV3-2) to TRBJ2-1; TRBD1 aligns across 9 bases. This sequence originates from a person aged 18 to 59 who received the Ad26.COV2.S COVID-19 vaccine or a placebo. The CDR3 DNA reads TGTGCCAGCAGCCAACAGAACAGGGGGCCCTACAATGAGCAGTTCTTC. It yields the protein CASSQQNRGPYNEQFF.